There are many counts of the clone carrying this T cell receptor beta chain. What it recognizes is unknown. The read comes to an end 3 residues before the CDR3 does, leaving the germline J gene to fill in the end. This sample was included in a study of T cell clonality in common variable immunodeficiency. Overall study results and limits: CVID subjects showed higher TCRbeta clonality than healthy controls.

The method was immunoSEQ multiplex PCR; TCRdb's version includes in-frame clones alone and lacks a portion of them. There are about 37,000 clones in the sample, none observed a single time. Blood samples were heparinized, roughly 4.5 to 8.5 ml per donor. There are 15 residues in the CDR3. Germline trimming cut 2 bases from V and 4 bases from J; bases unmatched to any gene: 6. Germline values: CDR1 SGHTA, CDR2 FQGNSA. Sequencing was done on a sample of peripheral blood mononuclear cells. The TCR sequence derives from a person aged 18-69 years in good health. V gene TRBV7-2 combines with J gene TRBJ2-3; 7 nucleotides match TRBD2. The chain's CDR3 is CASSLKGRESDTQYF. CDR3 bases read: TGTGCCAGCAGCTTAAAAGGGCGGGAGTCAGATACG.